The 16 T cell receptor beta chains given below trace back to one sample, sequenced in a study of blood T cell repertoires in COVID-19. Clones were read by immunoSEQ multiplex PCR, and TCRdb kept only the in-frame ones, dropping some. The sample lists hundreds of thousands of clones; around 83% were seen once. The specimen was PBMCs or T cells enriched from blood (not recorded which). Receptors originate from a woman aged 40 to 50 who had recovered from COVID-19.

The chain employs TRBV9 and TRBJ2-7, with D perhaps TRBD1 (6 bases). Trimming stripped 3 bases from V and 3 bases from J, with 7 bases between. The length of the CDR3 is 12 residues. CDR1 is SGDLS and CDR2 is YYNGEE in the germline V gene. The CDR3 here is CASSADSYEQYF. For the CDR3, the DNA is TGTGCCAGCAGCGCGGACAGCTACGAGCAGTACTTC.

The chain couples TRBV5-1 to TRBJ1-1; 8 positions agree with TRBD1. V dropped 1 base and J dropped 3; count of bases not matched to a gene: 2. This CDR3 region has 14 residues. The germline gives CDR1 SGHRS, CDR2 YFSETQ. The DNA of the CDR3 is TGCGCCAGCAGCTTGCAGGGGGCGGACACTGAAGCTTTCTTT. Protein: CASSLQGADTEAFF.

This clone showed up many times. The chain has TRBV9 and TRBJ2-7; D unresolved. The germline CDR1 and CDR2 sequences are SGDLS and YYNGEE. The CDR3 has 15 residues. Trimming shortened V by 4 bases and J by 0 bases, and 14 bases separated the two germline ends. CDR3 residues: CASSPLTTISYEQYV. The CDR3 region has the DNA TGTGCCAGCAGCCCCCTAACTACGATCTCCTACGAGCAGTACGTC.

The chain carries TRBV12-3 or TRBV12-4 and TRBJ2-3; possible D gene TRBD2, 6 bases. The V end was cut by 3 bases, the J end by 4 bases, with 8 bases between. There are 13 residues in the CDR3. CDR3 in amino acids: CASSFSSADTQYF. The CDR3 nucleotides are TGTGCCAGCAGTTTTTCTAGCGCAGATACGCAGTATTTT.

CDR3 bases: TGTGCCAGCAGCCTAATATTCGCCGGGGAGCTGTTTTTT. It specifies CASSLIFAGELFF. This chain uses TRBV14 with TRBJ2-2; no firm D call. V shed 4 bases and J shed 6 bases, with 9 bases lying between them. This CDR3 region has 13 residues. In germline, CDR1 is SGHDN, CDR2 FVKESK.

The rearrangement joins TRBV7-6 to TRBJ2-5; unclear D gene. The V gene's germline CDR1 is SGHVS and CDR2 FNYEAQ. V was pared by 2 bases and J by 5 bases, with 6 bases between. The length of the CDR3 is 12 residues. The CDR3 reads CASSLIEETQYF. The CDR3 DNA reads TGTGCCAGCAGCTTAATCGAGGAGACCCAGTACTTC.

This sequence joins TRBV28 and TRBJ2-7; D uncertain. Trimming left V 6 bases short and J 7 bases short, with 10 bases between. Germline assignment: CDR1 MDHEN and CDR2 SYDVKM. CDR3 length equals 11 residues. Here the CDR3 DNA reads TGTGCCAGCAGCCTGCAGAGGGAGCAGTACTTC. It is translated as CASSLQREQYF.

The chain couples TRBV5-4 to TRBJ2-5, with 7 nucleotides matching TRBD1. The ends lost 3 bases at V and 1 base at J; junction bases unmatched: 6. This CDR3 has 15 amino acids. Per the germline V gene, CDR1 is SGHNT and CDR2 is YYREEE (reference sequence). The CDR3 nucleotides are TGTGCCAGCAGCTCGACGACAGGGTTCCAAGAGACCCAGTACTTC. Protein: CASSSTTGFQETQYF.

The chain joins TRBV9 to TRBJ2-2, with D perhaps matching TRBD1 (6 bases). Germline CDR1 reads SGDLS; CDR2 reads YYNGEE. The ends were cut back, 0 bases at V and 6 bases at J, with 6 bases in the middle. The CDR3 is made up of 13 amino acids. CDR3 sequence reads: CASSVEGAGELFF. The CDR3 DNA reads TGTGCCAGCAGCGTAGAGGGGGCCGGGGAGCTGTTTTTT. The full variable domain, completed using reference TRBV9 and TRBJ2-2, is DSGVTQTPKHLITATGQRVTLRCSPRSGDLSVYWYQQSLDQGLQFLIQYYNGEERAKGNILERFSAQQFPDLHSELNLSSLELGDSALYFCASSVEGAGELFFGEGSRLTVL.

DNA of the CDR3: TGCGCCAGCAGAGCGCTACAGGGGGCTCGCACTGAAGCTTTCTTT. Its translation: CASRALQGARTEAFF. The J gene is TRBJ1-1, the V gene TRBV10-2, with TRBD1 matching over 9 bases. Trimming at V came to 6 bases and at J to 4 bases, leaving 9 bases not matched to a gene. In germline, CDR1 is WSHSY, CDR2 SAAADI. This CDR3 contains 15 residues.

The chain recombines TRBV27 with TRBJ2-3; possibly TRBD2 for D (5 bases). V dropped 3 bases and J dropped 1 base, with 8 bases sitting between them. The CDR3 extends over 14 amino acids. The germline V gene has CDR1 MNHEY and CDR2 SMNVEV (reference sequence). The CDR3, as DNA: TGTGCCAGCAGTTTCTCGCGGGGCACAGATACGCAGTATTTT. This translates into CASSFSRGTDTQYF.

This chain uses TRBV5-5 with TRBJ1-1, with 9 nucleotides matching TRBD1. The length of the CDR3 is 14 residues. The germline V gene encodes CDR1 SGHKS and CDR2 YYEKEE (reference sequence). The trim removed 3 bases at V and 6 bases at J, leaving 6 bases unmatched. The CDR3: CASSWGHRGPEAFF. CDR3 nucleotides: TGTGCCAGCAGCTGGGGTCACAGGGGGCCTGAAGCTTTCTTT.

The J gene is TRBJ1-6, the V gene TRBV19, with D maybe TRBD1 (5 bases). Trimming pared 1 base from V and 5 bases from J, leaving 9 bases between. CDR1 is LNHDA, CDR2 SQIVND, per germline (reference sequence). This CDR3 is built from 15 residues. In nucleotides, the CDR3 is TGTGCCAGTAGTATAGGGGCAGGGAATAATTCACCCCTCCACTTT. Its protein is CASSIGAGNNSPLHF.

The chain is built from TRBV2 and TRBJ1-6; tentatively, D is TRBD1 (5 bases). Germline CDR1 and CDR2: SNHLY and FYNNEI. The CDR3 totals 17 residues. Between the trimmed V and J ends, which lost 2 bases and 0 bases, there was a span of 11 bases. The CDR3 spells CASSERQPSSYNSPLHF. CDR3 coding DNA: TGTGCCAGCAGTGAACGACAGCCGAGCTCCTATAATTCACCCCTCCACTTT.

This clone has a handful of counts. The chain is built from TRBV18 and TRBJ1-6; 8 nucleotides align to TRBD1. The CDR3 spans 15 residues. V lost 1 base, J lost 6 bases, and 2 bases stayed unmatched. CDR1 and CDR2 (germline): KGHSH, LQKENI. The CDR3 reads CASSPLDRGNSPLHF. DNA of the CDR3: TGTGCCAGCTCACCACTTGACAGGGGTAATTCACCCCTCCACTTT.

The rearrangement joins TRBV6-5 to TRBJ1-5; 8 bases are a match to TRBD1. The germline gives CDR1 MNHEY, CDR2 SVGAGI. The CDR3 spans 15 residues. The ends lost 5 bases at V and 7 bases at J; junction bases unmatched: 10. Here the CDR3 DNA reads TGTGCCAGCAGTAAGGGGGACAGGAGGGTCCAGCCCCAGCATTTT. Protein sequence: CASSKGDRRVQPQHF.